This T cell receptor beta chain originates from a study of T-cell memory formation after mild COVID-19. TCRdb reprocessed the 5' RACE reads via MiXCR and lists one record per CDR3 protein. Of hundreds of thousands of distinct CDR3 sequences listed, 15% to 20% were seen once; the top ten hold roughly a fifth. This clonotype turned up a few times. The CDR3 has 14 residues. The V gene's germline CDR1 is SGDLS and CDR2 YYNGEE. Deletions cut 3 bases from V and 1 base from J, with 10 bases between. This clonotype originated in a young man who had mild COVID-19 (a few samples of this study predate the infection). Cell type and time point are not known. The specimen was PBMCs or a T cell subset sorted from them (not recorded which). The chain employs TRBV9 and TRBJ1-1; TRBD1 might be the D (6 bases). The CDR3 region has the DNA TGTGCCAGCAGCGGCCAGGGGCAGAACACTGAAGCTTTCTTT. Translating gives CASSGQGQNTEAFF.